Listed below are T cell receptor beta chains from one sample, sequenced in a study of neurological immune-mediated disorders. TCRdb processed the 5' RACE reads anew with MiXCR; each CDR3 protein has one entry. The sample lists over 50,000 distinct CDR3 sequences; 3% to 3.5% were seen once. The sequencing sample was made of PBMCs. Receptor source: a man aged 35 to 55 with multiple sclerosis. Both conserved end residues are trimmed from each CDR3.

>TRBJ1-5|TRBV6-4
ASSEGSNQPQN
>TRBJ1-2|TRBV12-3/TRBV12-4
ASSLDPVVGGYT
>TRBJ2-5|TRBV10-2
ASAGTGGQTQY
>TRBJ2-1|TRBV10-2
ASSHLADGANEQF
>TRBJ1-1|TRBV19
ASGGQGAAF
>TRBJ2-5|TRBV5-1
ASSLGESETQY
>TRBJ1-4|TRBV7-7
ASSFRGSFVIEEKLF
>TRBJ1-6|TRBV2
ASDSRSSYNSPLN
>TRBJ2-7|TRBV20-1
SARGERLYEQY
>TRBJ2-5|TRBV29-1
SHDREETQY
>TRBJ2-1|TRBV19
ASSPESGGGLNEQF
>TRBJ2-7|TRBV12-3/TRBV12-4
ASQSSAGEQY
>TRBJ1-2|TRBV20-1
SARADTGSQNYGYT
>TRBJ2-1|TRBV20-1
SVAWGVRRF
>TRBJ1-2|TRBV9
ASSVELRQESGYT
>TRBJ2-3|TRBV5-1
ASRDTDTQY
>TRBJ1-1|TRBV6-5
ASSYSGGDNTEAF
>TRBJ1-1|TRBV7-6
ASGGGRGTEAF
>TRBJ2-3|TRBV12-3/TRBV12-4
ASSGQFTDTQY
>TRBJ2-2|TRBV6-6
ASTSDRLNTGELF
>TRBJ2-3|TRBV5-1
ASSFLAGNPPDTQY
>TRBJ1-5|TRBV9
ASSDPGISNQPQH